This T cell receptor (beta chain) emerged from a study of T cell responses to AZD1222 COVID-19 vaccine. Notes on this clone: The identical CDR3 is also encoded by other nucleotide sequences in the sample.

TCRdb keeps only in-frame clones here, not all; method: immunoSEQ multiplex PCR. The repertoire holds around 150,000 clones, with more than 70% as singletons. This sample comprised peripheral blood, obtained on day 0 of MenACWY control vaccination. The sequence was collected from an adult in good health.

The CDR3 DNA reads TGCGCCAGCAGCCGGGACAGGGGGAACTATGGCTACACCTTC. This encodes CASSRDRGNYGYTF. The V and J genes are TRBV5-1 and TRBJ1-2, with TRBD1 matching 11 bases. Trimming at V came to 4 bases and at J to 2 bases, leaving 1 base not matched to a gene. The CDR3 loop spans 14 amino acids. The germline gives CDR1 SGHRS, CDR2 YFSETQ.